What follows are 2 T cell receptor beta chains derived from one specimen sequenced in a study of CD8+ T cells in alopecia areata. The sequencing template was cDNA reverse transcribed from extracted RNA. TCRdb keeps only in-frame clones here, not all; method: immunoSEQ multiplex PCR. The sample holds around 210,000 clones, roughly three fifths seen once. Sequenced sample: CD8+ T cells sorted from blood. These receptors were taken from a human donor in good health.

The chain combines TRBV5-1 with TRBJ2-1; D might be TRBD1 (6 bases). V lost 4 bases, J lost 1 base, and 12 bases lay in between. CDR1 is SGHRS and CDR2 is YFSETQ in the germline V gene. The CDR3 runs 15 residues. For the CDR3, the DNA is TGCGCCAGCAGCCTTGGGGGCTCATCCTACAATGAGCAGTTCTTC. This gives the protein CASSLGGSSYNEQFF. The variable domain in full, with the rest retrieved from reference TRBV5-1 and TRBJ2-1, is KAGVTQTPRYLIKTRGQQVTLSCSPISGHRSVSWYQQTPGQGLQFLFEYFSETQRNKGNFPGRFSGRQFSNSRSEMNVSTLELGDSALYLCASSLGGSSYNEQFFGPGTRLTVL.

This clone has just a few counts. The chain is built from TRBV29-1 and TRBJ1-1; 10 positions agree with TRBD1. V was clipped by 1 base and J by 1 base; unmatched bases: 6. Germline V gene sequence: CDR1 SQVTM, CDR2 ANQGSEA. The CDR3 is made up of 16 amino acids. The CDR3 sequence: CSVEGRDRGGNTEAFF. CDR3 bases: TGCAGCGTTGAAGGCCGGGACAGGGGAGGGAACACTGAAGCTTTCTTT.